Below, 17 T cell receptor beta chains from the same sample are listed, as sequenced in a study of cytotoxic CD8 clonotypes in ibrutinib-treated CLL. Profiling relied on immunoSEQ multiplex PCR, and the TCRdb table lists in-frame clones only, not all of them. The sample records roughly 170,000 clones, 84% being singletons. Sequencing was performed on PBMCs, taken after 24 months of ibrutinib treatment. All receptors derive from a human donor with chronic lymphocytic leukemia.

The chain recombines TRBV19 with TRBJ1-1; D not resolved. Trimming pared 3 bases from V and 1 base from J, leaving 15 bases between. The CDR3 length is 16 residues. CDR1 and CDR2 from the germline V gene are LNHDA and SQIVND (reference sequence). In DNA form, the CDR3 reads TGTGCCAGTAGTATTGTGTGGGGAAATCCGAACACTGAAGCTTTCTTT. This translates into CASSIVWGNPNTEAFF. Full variable domain (rest looked up from reference TRBV19 and TRBJ1-1): DGGITQSPKYLFRKEGQNVTLSCEQNLNHDAMYWYRQDPGQGLRLIYYSQIVNDFQKGDIAEGYSVSREKKESFPLTVTSAQKNPTAFYLCASSIVWGNPNTEAFFGQGTRLTVV.

The chain carries TRBV7-8 and TRBJ1-2, with 10 bases fitting TRBD1. The CDR3 runs 16 residues. The V and J ends lost 5 bases and 4 bases, in that order; junction bases with no gene match: 10. Germline values: CDR1 SGHVS, CDR2 FQNEAQ. CDR3 sequence: CASSPRTGGGSYGYTF. CDR3 DNA sequence: TGTGCCAGCAGCCCGCGGACAGGGGGAGGAAGCTATGGCTACACCTTC.

V gene TRBV6-1 combines with J gene TRBJ2-5; D remains unclear. Germline V CDR1 and CDR2: MNHNS, SASEGT. CDR3 length: 15 residues. Deletions cut 3 bases from V and 2 bases from J, with 13 bases between. The CDR3 here is CASSDAFRQQETQYF. CDR3 nucleotide sequence: TGTGCCAGCAGTGATGCGTTCCGGCAGCAAGAGACCCAGTACTTC.

J is TRBJ2-3 and V is TRBV28; 12 nucleotides agree with TRBD2. The CDR3 has 18 residues. Trimming removed 3 bases from V and 0 bases from J; junction bases left unmatched: 7. Germline V gives CDR1 MDHEN, CDR2 SYDVKM. The CDR3 reads CASSFYPGTSGSTDTQYF. DNA for the CDR3: TGTGCCAGCAGTTTTTACCCTGGGACTAGCGGGAGCACAGATACGCAGTATTTT.

The V and J genes are TRBV9 and TRBJ2-1; the match to TRBD2 covers 10 bases. The V segment lost 1 base and the J segment 0 bases; nucleotides outside the gene matches: 7. CDR3 length: 18 amino acids. CDR1 is SGDLS and CDR2 is YYNGEE in the germline V gene. The DNA for the CDR3 is TGTGCCAGCAGCGTACGGACTAGCGGACGGAGCTCCTACAATGAGCAGTTCTTC. This codes for CASSVRTSGRSSYNEQFF.

This clone was detected only a few times. Here the CDR3 reads CASSSIGSLNYGYTF. DNA for the CDR3: TGTGCCAGCAGCTCCATCGGATCCTTAAACTATGGCTACACCTTC. The V and J genes are TRBV5-6 and TRBJ1-2, with D unclear. Trimming stripped 3 bases from V and 2 bases from J, with 14 bases between. Germline V CDR1 and CDR2: SGHDT, YYEEEE. The CDR3 totals 15 residues.

The chain recombines TRBV6-5 with TRBJ2-1; D is ambiguous. V lost 4 bases, J lost 4 bases, and 11 bases lay in between. This CDR3 contains 14 residues. CDR1 and CDR2 from the germline V gene are MNHEY and SVGAGI. The CDR3 loop is CASSSFAIYNEQFF. The DNA for the CDR3 is TGTGCCAGCAGTTCCTTCGCGATTTACAATGAGCAGTTCTTC.

V gene TRBV6-5 combines with J gene TRBJ2-7; D may be TRBD1 or TRBD2 (6 bases each). The CDR3 totals 14 residues. V was cut by 7 bases and J by 2 bases, with 15 bases left in between. The germline V gene has CDR1 MNHEY and CDR2 SVGAGI. The CDR3 DNA is TGTGCCAGCACCACAGAGGGGGAGGCCTACGAGCAGTACTTC. It encodes CASTTEGEAYEQYF.

Note on this clone: Compared with germline, one end of the junction differs, possibly owing to a read error. This CDR3 reads CASSRGSPGEQFF. The CDR3 DNA reads TGTGCTAGCAGCCGAGGGTCTCCTGGGGAGCAGTTCTTC. The J gene is TRBJ2-1, the V gene TRBV7-7, with D possibly being TRBD2 (5 bases). There are 13 residues in the CDR3. The V gene's germline CDR1 is SSHAT and CDR2 FNYEAQ (reference sequence).

The J gene is TRBJ2-2, the V gene TRBV5-1; TRBD2 is a possible D gene (7 bases). Trimming removed 6 bases from V and 0 bases from J, with 15 bases in between. The germline CDR1 and CDR2 sequences are SGHRS and YFSETQ. This CDR3 spans 16 amino acids. Here the CDR3 DNA reads TGCGCCAGCAAGGGGGGGGCACAGACGAACACCGGGGAGCTGTTTTTT. Protein product: CASKGGAQTNTGELFF.

The chain uses TRBV11-2 and TRBJ2-2, with 7 positions matching TRBD1. The CDR3 has 16 amino acids. CDR1 is SGHAT and CDR2 is FQNNGV in the germline V gene. V dropped 5 bases and J dropped 2; count of bases not matched to a gene: 8. CDR3 DNA: TGTGCCAGCAGCCGATCGAACAGGGGAAACACCGGGGAGCTGTTTTTT. Translated: CASSRSNRGNTGELFF.

The V and J genes are TRBV7-6 and TRBJ1-1, with 10 nucleotides matching TRBD1. In germline, CDR1 is SGHVS, CDR2 FNYEAQ. CDR3 size: 14 residues. V trimming: 5 bases; J trimming: 8 bases; junction bases outside the gene matches: 8. The DNA of the CDR3 is TGTGCCAGCAGCCAAGGGACAGGGGCGACGGAAGCTTTCTTT. Protein product: CASSQGTGATEAFF.

This sequence joins TRBV19 and TRBJ1-4; TRBD1 aligns across 8 bases. CDR3 length: 15 amino acids. The germline CDR1 and CDR2 sequences are LNHDA and SQIVND (reference sequence). V was pared by 5 bases and J by 8 bases, with 10 bases of the junction left unmatched. The CDR3, as DNA: TGTGCCAGTAGTCTTCGACAGGGGACCGACGAAAAACTGTTTTTT. Protein product: CASSLRQGTDEKLFF.

The chain links TRBV5-1 to TRBJ2-1; possible D gene TRBD2, 5 bases. The CDR3 spans 12 residues. Trimming left V 1 base short and J 8 bases short, with 7 bases between. Germline assignment: CDR1 SGHRS and CDR2 YFSETQ. CDR3 sequence reads: CASSLSGYEQFF. The CDR3 coding sequence is TGCGCCAGCAGCTTGTCGGGATATGAGCAGTTCTTC.

The rearrangement joins TRBV2 to TRBJ2-3, with D perhaps matching TRBD1 (7 bases). The CDR3 consists of 12 residues. The ends were cut back, 6 bases at V and 9 bases at J, with 13 bases in the middle. Germline V lookup: CDR1 SNHLY, CDR2 FYNNEI. The CDR3 sequence is CASRGGQNTQYF. Written as DNA, the CDR3 is TGTGCCAGCAGGGGGGGACAGAACACGCAGTATTTT.

The chain couples TRBV4-1 to TRBJ2-1; 9 bases are shared with TRBD2. Germline CDR1 MGHRA, CDR2 YSYEKL. The CDR3 covers 17 residues. The ends lost 3 bases at V and 7 bases at J; junction bases unmatched: 13. The CDR3 region is CASSQGRAGGRKNEQFF. The CDR3 nucleotides read TGCGCCAGCAGCCAGGGCAGGGCGGGAGGGAGAAAGAATGAGCAGTTCTTC.

The rearrangement links TRBV7-2 to TRBJ1-4; D is possibly TRBD1 (5 bases). The CDR3 has 15 amino acids. The germline V gene has CDR1 SGHTA and CDR2 FQGNSA. The V and J ends lost 5 bases and 5 bases respectively, with 15 bases between them. This CDR3 is CASSPRGGGNEKLFF. CDR3 coding DNA: TGTGCCAGCAGCCCGAGGGGTGGGGGGAATGAAAAACTGTTTTTT.